A single sample gave rise to the 13 T cell receptor beta chains below, sequenced in a study of Ad26.COV2.S vaccination and SARS-CoV-2 variants. Treatment: over 15 received Ad26.COV2.S at low or high dose, single or two shots; about 5 received placebo; per-sample allocation not given. The samples were gathered on day 63 after the first injection of vaccine or placebo. Only in-frame clones appear in the TCRdb table, and some are missing; sequencing was by immunoSEQ multiplex PCR. The profile shows some 350,000 clones, almost 90% of them singletons. The sample consisted of peripheral blood, taken in a trial of Ad26.COV2.S vaccine versus placebo. These receptors originate from a person aged 18 to 65 who received the Ad26.COV2.S COVID-19 vaccine or a placebo.

V is TRBV15 and J is TRBJ1-2; 8 nucleotides match TRBD1. V shed 2 bases, J shed 6 bases, and the junction held 5 bases outside the gene matches. Germline loops: CDR1 LNHNV, CDR2 YYDKDF (reference sequence). The CDR3 extends over 14 amino acids. The CDR3: CATSRTQGADGYTF. DNA of the CDR3: TGTGCCACCAGCAGAACCCAGGGGGCGGATGGCTACACCTTC.

The V and J genes are TRBV18 and TRBJ1-2, with D unclear. This CDR3 is 15 amino acids long. V gave up 6 bases and J gave up 6 bases, with 20 bases separating them. Germline-derived CDR1 and CDR2 are KGHSH and LQKENI. This CDR3 is CASSHPEGGGDGYTF. In DNA, the CDR3 is TGTGCCAGCTCCCACCCAGAGGGTGGCGGTGATGGCTACACCTTC.

This clone was counted a few times. The chain couples TRBV5-1 to TRBJ1-2; D may be TRBD1 (6 bases). CDR3 length: 12 amino acids. V lost 4 bases, J lost 8 bases, and 12 bases lay in between. CDR1 and CDR2 from the germline V gene are SGHRS and YFSETQ. The CDR3 sequence is CASSAQGDGYTF. The CDR3 coding sequence is TGCGCCAGCAGCGCACAGGGAGACGGCTACACCTTC.

The genes are TRBV5-4 and TRBJ1-4, with TRBD1 as a possible D gene (5 bases). CDR3 length equals 14 residues. The germline gives CDR1 SGHNT, CDR2 YYREEE (reference sequence). Trimming stripped 5 bases from V and 8 bases from J, with 16 bases between. CDR3 region: CASSRGGVIEKLFF. The DNA for the CDR3 is TGTGCCAGCAGTCGCGGGGGAGTAATCGAAAAACTGTTTTTT.

The V gene is TRBV19, the J gene TRBJ1-2; maybe TRBD1 (5 bases). Trimming removed 5 bases from V and 8 bases from J, with 12 bases in between. The CDR3 consists of 12 residues. Germline CDR1 reads LNHDA; CDR2 reads SQIVND (reference sequence). The CDR3 nucleotides are TGTGCCAGTAGTCCCGGGAGGGACGGCTACACCTTC. Protein product: CASSPGRDGYTF.

Remarks on this clone: Distinct nucleotide sequences in the sample also encode this CDR3. The chain links TRBV7-9 to TRBJ1-1, with TRBD1 matching over 9 bases. V trimming: 4 bases; J trimming: 2 bases; junction bases outside the gene matches: 2. The CDR3 covers 14 residues. CDR1 is SEHNR and CDR2 is FQNEAQ in the germline V gene (reference sequence). DNA for the CDR3: TGTGCCAGCAGCTCGACAGGGGGAAACACTGAAGCTTTCTTT. Translated: CASSSTGGNTEAFF.

The CDR3 sequence: CASSLRGQTRIEQYF. The DNA of the CDR3 is TGTGCCAGCAGCTTAAGGGGACAGACTCGTATAGAGCAGTACTTC. The rearrangement links TRBV7-2 to TRBJ2-7; TRBD1 agrees at 7 bases. The V gene end was trimmed by 2 bases and the J gene end by 7 bases; junction bases not matched to a gene: 11. CDR3 length equals 15 residues. Germline V gene lookup returns CDR1 SGHTA and CDR2 FQGNSA.

This clone was observed once. The CDR3 here is CASSVAQGAGGYTF. In nucleotides, the CDR3 is TGTGCCAGCAGCGTAGCCCAGGGGGCGGGAGGCTACACCTTC. This rearrangement joins TRBV9 to TRBJ1-2; 8 nucleotides line up with TRBD1. The CDR3 has 14 amino acids. The V gene end was trimmed by 0 bases and the J gene end by 8 bases; junction bases not matched to a gene: 6. Germline CDR1 reads SGDLS; CDR2 reads YYNGEE.

This clone showed up just once. The chain combines TRBV2 with TRBJ1-2; maybe TRBD1 (5 bases). The length of the CDR3 is 15 residues. The germline V gene has CDR1 SNHLY and CDR2 FYNNEI. Trimming left V 3 bases short and J 8 bases short, with 19 bases between. The CDR3 spells CASSEGSQGYGGYTF. CDR3 in DNA: TGTGCCAGCAGTGAGGGGTCCCAGGGCTATGGGGGCTACACCTTC.

The chain combines TRBV4-1 with TRBJ2-1; 8 positions match TRBD2. This CDR3 spans 15 amino acids. Per the germline V gene, CDR1 is MGHRA and CDR2 is YSYEKL. With 5 bases clipped from V and 4 bases from J, the junction kept 7 bases outside the gene matches. The CDR3 loop is CASSSRGGSYNEQFF. CDR3 nucleotide sequence: TGCGCCAGCAGCTCTCGGGGGGGGTCGTACAATGAGCAGTTCTTC.

This chain uses TRBV29-1 with TRBJ1-1; 7 bases are a match to TRBD1. The junction had 5 bases not matched to a gene; V was cut back by 4 bases and J by 0 bases. This CDR3 spans 14 amino acids. In germline, CDR1 is SQVTM, CDR2 ANQGSEA. In nucleotides, the CDR3 is TGCAGCGTTGCCGGGACAGAACTGAACACTGAAGCTTTCTTT. Translating it yields CSVAGTELNTEAFF.

The chain combines TRBV9 with TRBJ2-1; 10 nucleotides agree with TRBD2. J lost 9 bases, V lost 0 bases, and 6 bases had no gene match. The CDR3 sequence is 15 residues long. CDR1 is SGDLS, CDR2 YYNGEE, per germline. The CDR3 nucleotides read TGTGCCAGCAGCGTAGTGAGCGGGGGGGCTAGTGAGCAGTTCTTC. This translates into CASSVVSGGASEQFF.

This sequence joins TRBV7-3 and TRBJ2-2, with 15 bases that match TRBD2. Germline CDR1 and CDR2: SGHTA and FQGTGA. V trimming: 3 bases; J trimming: 3 bases; junction bases outside the gene matches: 2. The CDR3 runs 17 residues. The CDR3 DNA reads TGTGCCAGCAGCTTTGGACTAGCGGGAGGGTACACCGGGGAGCTGTTTTTT. Translated: CASSFGLAGGYTGELFF.